This is a list of T cell receptor beta chains from one sample in a study of response to subunit inactivated influenza vaccine. One entry per CDR3 protein, called by TCRdb with MiXCR from the RT-PCR reads. The sample yields roughly 700,000 distinct CDR3 sequences, approximately 15% seen once. The sample was PBMCs from blood, taken 14 days before vaccination. These receptors were taken from a man aged 45-60 years who received an inactivated influenza vaccine. Both conserved end residues are part of each CDR3. Fields, in order: V gene, J gene, clone size, D gene, CDR3 DNA, CDR3 protein. A D gene is named only where the DNA matches it firmly. Some rows have no size entry. The others give once, few or many, or a class for an expanded clone.

>TRBV5-4|TRBJ2-7|.|TRBD1
TGTGCCAGCAGCTCAAGACAGGGTCCCCCTTGGGAGCAGTACTTC
CASSSRQGPPWEQYF
>TRBV10-3|TRBJ2-1|few|TRBD2
TGTGCCATCGCCGGGACTAGCGGGTTGAGCTCCTACAATGAGCAGTTCTTC
CAIAGTSGLSSYNEQFF
>TRBV19|TRBJ2-7|.|.
TGTGCCAGTAGTATCCGGCCCCGCGTCGGGGCCTCCTCCTACGAGCAGTACTTC
CASSIRPRVGASSYEQYF
>TRBV6-5|TRBJ1-2|.|.
TGTGCCAGCAGTTTTCCACAAGGCTATGGCTACACCTTC
CASSFPQGYGYTF
>TRBV11-1|TRBJ2-2|.|TRBD1
TGTGCCAGCAGCTCTCGTCAGGGGGCCGCCGGGGAGCTGTTTTTT
CASSSRQGAAGELFF
>TRBV4-2|TRBJ2-3|few|.
TGTGCCAGCAGCTTACCCCTGACAGGAACTAGCACAGATACGCAGTATTTT
CASSLPLTGTSTDTQYF
>TRBV7-8|TRBJ1-1|few|.
TGTGCCAGCAGCTCGAGCCACACTGAAGCTTTCTTT
CASSSSHTEAFF
>TRBV27|TRBJ2-7|few|.
TGTGCCAGCAGTTTATTCGGCCCAGGGCCAGGCTACGAGCAGTACTTC
CASSLFGPGPGYEQYF
>TRBV5-1|TRBJ2-5|few|.
TGCGCCAGCAGCTTGTGGTCTTCGGAACAAGAGACCCAGTACTTC
CASSLWSSEQETQYF
>TRBV5-1|TRBJ2-5|.|.
TGCGCCAGCAGCTTGGCCAAAGAGACCCAGTACTTC
CASSLAKETQYF
>TRBV2|TRBJ2-1|few|.
TGTGCCAGCAGTGAAATCGGGGGACAATACAATGAGCAGTTCTTC
CASSEIGGQYNEQFF
>TRBV5-1|TRBJ2-7|.|.
TGCGCCAGCAGCCCCCGGGACCCGTCGTGGGGGCAGTACTTC
CASSPRDPSWGQYF
>TRBV7-8|TRBJ2-1|once|TRBD2
TGTGCCAGCAGCCCAAAGACGGGACTAGCGGACTACAATGAGCAGTTCTTC
CASSPKTGLADYNEQFF
>TRBV6-2/TRBV6-3|TRBJ2-2|many|TRBD2
TGTGCCAGCAGTTACCGTGGTAGCGGGACGCACAACACCGGGGAGCTGTTTTTT
CASSYRGSGTHNTGELFF
>TRBV4-3|TRBJ2-3|.|TRBD2
TGCGCCAGCAGCCAGGGACTAGCGGGAGTAATCACAGATACGCAGTATTTT
CASSQGLAGVITDTQYF
>TRBV29-1|TRBJ2-2|.|.
TGCAGCTCGAGGACGTACACCGGGGAGCTGTTTTTT
CSSRTYTGELFF
>TRBV11-3|TRBJ1-1|few|.
TGTGCCAGCAGCTCCGGGGCCCCCAACACTGAAGCTTTCTTT
CASSSGAPNTEAFF
>TRBV15|TRBJ2-2|many|.
TGTGCCACCAGCAGAGAGGGGGAGCTGTTTTTT
CATSREGELFF
>TRBV28|TRBJ1-1|.|TRBD1
TGTGCCAGCAGTCCTCCGGGACAGGGGGCCCCCATTAACACTGAAGCTTTCTTT
CASSPPGQGAPINTEAFF
>TRBV5-1|TRBJ2-1|once|TRBD1
TGCGCCAGCAGCTTGGTGACAGGGGGCGCTTCCTACAATGAGCAGTTCTTC
CASSLVTGGASYNEQFF
>TRBV28|TRBJ1-4|many|.
TGTGCCAGCAGTTTACTTGTAACGAGGGAAAAACTGTTTTTT
CASSLLVTREKLFF
>TRBV19|TRBJ2-7|once|TRBD1
TGTGCCAGTGGGACAGGGCGTTCCTACGAGCAGTACTTC
CASGTGRSYEQYF
>TRBV9|TRBJ2-5|.|.
TGTGCCAGCAGCGTATCTCCCAGGTCGGAGGAGACCCAGTACTTC
CASSVSPRSEETQYF
>TRBV18|TRBJ2-5|few|.
TGTGCCAGCTCACCACAAAGGGGAGAGACCCAGTACTTC
CASSPQRGETQYF
>TRBV6-6|TRBJ2-7|few|.
TGTGCCAGCAGTGGGGGTATCGAGAACGAGCAGTACTTC
CASSGGIENEQYF
>TRBV10-3|TRBJ2-5|many|TRBD1
TGTGCCATCGGGTTGACAGGGGAAGAGACCCAGTACTTC
CAIGLTGEETQYF
>TRBV5-1|TRBJ2-7|many|TRBD2
TGCGCCAGCAGCTTGATGGCTAGCGGGAGCTCCTACGAGCAGTACTTC
CASSLMASGSSYEQYF
>TRBV20-1|TRBJ2-5|.|.
TGCAGTGCTAGGAAGGGGGGGAGTCGAGAGACCCAGTACTTC
CSARKGGSRETQYF
>TRBV4-1|TRBJ1-4|.|.
TGCGCCAGCAGCCGATGGGCCTCTAATGAAAAACTGTTTTTT
CASSRWASNEKLFF
>TRBV4-2|TRBJ2-2|.|TRBD2
TGTGCCAGCAGCCCACTACTTGCGGGGGGTCAGTCCGGGGAGCTGTTTTTT
CASSPLLAGGQSGELFF
>TRBV6-1|TRBJ1-2|few|TRBD1
TGTGCCAGCAGTGCCACACAGGGGGCGAACTATGGCTACACCTTC
CASSATQGANYGYTF
>TRBV12-3/TRBV12-4|TRBJ1-2|.|TRBD1
TGTGCCAGCAGTAGGGACAGGGGGTCGTATGGCTACACCTTC
CASSRDRGSYGYTF
>TRBV20-1|TRBJ2-2|few|.
TGCAGTGCGGCTCAGGCGACGAACACCGGGGAGCTGTTTTTT
CSAAQATNTGELFF
>TRBV29-1|TRBJ2-3|few|.
TGCAGCGAGATAGAGCTCCCACAGGCGGGCACAGATACGCAGTATTTT
CSEIELPQAGTDTQYF
>TRBV24-1|TRBJ2-2|.|TRBD1
TGTGCCACCAGTGATACCCGACAGGGGAACACCGGGGAGCTGTTTTTT
CATSDTRQGNTGELFF
>TRBV30|TRBJ2-7|many|TRBD1
TGTGCCTGGAGTGAAGGGACAGTCTACGAGCAGTACTTC
CAWSEGTVYEQYF
>TRBV6-2/TRBV6-3|TRBJ1-5|few|.
TGTGCCAGCAGTTACTCGATTTGGGGAGGACAGAAGAATCAGCCCCAGCATTTT
CASSYSIWGGQKNQPQHF
>TRBV6-1|TRBJ1-1|.|TRBD1
TGTGCCAGCAGTGACAACAGGGGGTGGTACACTGAAGCTTTCTTT
CASSDNRGWYTEAFF
>TRBV18|TRBJ2-1|few|TRBD2
TGTGCCAGCTCGCCCAGGAGCAAGGCGGGAGCCGAGACCCAGTTCTTC
CASSPRSKAGAETQFF